This is a list of T cell receptor beta chains from one sample in a study of cytomegalovirus exposure and HLA in healthy donors. Here immunoSEQ multiplex PCR was the method, and the copy in TCRdb shows in-frame clones only, minus some. This table has about 89,000 clones, 84% appearing once. The sequenced sample consisted of PBMCs. Every receptor here comes from a woman aged 18-35 years in good health and CMV-seropositive. CDR3s include the opening cysteine and the closing phenylalanine or tryptophan. A D gene is named only where the DNA matches it firmly. For some rows the clone size is stated as once, few or many, or as a class when expanded; others skip it.

j_gene	abundance	v_gene	d_gene	CDR3nt	CDR3aa
TRBJ2-3	.	TRBV2	TRBD2	TGTGCCAGCAGTAGCTCTAGCGGGCTTAGCACAGATACGCAGTATTTT	CASSSSSGLSTDTQYF
TRBJ1-1	once	TRBV4-3	.	TGCGCCAGCAGCCAAGATCGTCAGGCCCCGAACACTGAAGCTTTCTTT	CASSQDRQAPNTEAFF
TRBJ2-5	.	TRBV4-2	TRBD2	TGTGCCAGCAGCCAAGAACTAAGCGGGGGGGCTCGACAGACCCAGTACTTC	CASSQELSGGARQTQYF
TRBJ1-1	.	TRBV19	TRBD1	TGTGCCAGTAGTACTTCGGACAGGGGGCTTTTCACTGAAGCTTTCTTT	CASSTSDRGLFTEAFF
TRBJ1-4	.	TRBV14	.	TGTGCCAGCAGCCATATGTGGTGGGCGCCTAATGAAAAACTGTTTTTT	CASSHMWWAPNEKLFF
TRBJ2-1	.	TRBV14	.	TGTGCCAGCAGCCAACCGGGACACAAGAATGAGCAGTTCTTC	CASSQPGHKNEQFF
TRBJ2-6	.	TRBV28	TRBD2	TGTGCCAGCAGTCCGCTGCGGGAGGACTCTGGGGCCAACGTCCTGACTTTC	CASSPLREDSGANVLTF
TRBJ2-1	.	TRBV4-1	TRBD2	TGCGCCAGCAGCCAAGATCCGGGACTAGCTAAAGATGAGCAGTTCTTC	CASSQDPGLAKDEQFF
TRBJ2-1	.	TRBV27	TRBD1	TGTGCCAGCAGCCAAGGGACAGGAAGCTCCTACAATGAGCAGTTCTTC	CASSQGTGSSYNEQFF
TRBJ2-6	.	TRBV4-1	.	TGCGCCAGCAGCCAACACCTCGTACGGAGCTCTGGGGCCAACGTCCTGACTTTC	CASSQHLVRSSGANVLTF
TRBJ2-7	.	TRBV19	TRBD2	TGTGCCAGTAGTAGGACTAGCGGGGGGACCCTCTCCTACGAGCAGTACTTC	CASSRTSGGTLSYEQYF
TRBJ2-3	.	TRBV6-4	.	TGTGCCAGCAGCCCCAAAGAGGGAGGTCTTGGAGATACGCAGTATTTT	CASSPKEGGLGDTQYF
TRBJ2-1	few	TRBV9	TRBD2	TGTGCCAGCAGCGTGACTAGCGGGGACTACAATGAGCAGTTCTTC	CASSVTSGDYNEQFF
TRBJ1-1	.	TRBV7-9	.	TGTGCCAGCAGCTCGGGTGGTGGAGCTTTCTTT	CASSSGGGAFF
TRBJ1-4	.	TRBV7-6	TRBD1	TGTGCCAGCAGCCGGGACAGGGTCGAAAAACTGTTTTTT	CASSRDRVEKLFF
TRBJ1-1	.	TRBV11-2	TRBD1	TGTGCCAGCAGTCCAACTCTAGGCAGGGGGCGAGGGGATACTGAAGCTTTCTTT	CASSPTLGRGRGDTEAFF
TRBJ1-4	.	TRBV28	TRBD1	TGTGCCCACGGGACAGCAAATGAAAAACTGTTTTTT	CAHGTANEKLFF
TRBJ1-2	.	TRBV4-3	.	TGCGCCAGCAGCCAAAGTGCTGCTACCTATGGCTACACCTTC	CASSQSAATYGYTF
TRBJ2-5	.	TRBV7-3	.	TGTGCCAGCAGCCCCCGGGACAAAGGGGTCTGGGAGACCCAGTACTTC	CASSPRDKGVWETQYF
TRBJ2-1	.	TRBV4-1	TRBD2	TGCGCCAGCAGCCTCAGCGGGGGGCGAACCCGCTCCTACAATGAGCAGTTCTTC	CASSLSGGRTRSYNEQFF
TRBJ1-5	.	TRBV6-5	.	TGTGCCAGCAGTTCCGGGGTTGAAGATTTCCAGCCCCAGCATTTT	CASSSGVEDFQPQHF
TRBJ2-7	.	TRBV28	TRBD1	TGTGCCAGCAGCCCACAGGGGAACCACGAGCAGTACTTC	CASSPQGNHEQYF
TRBJ1-6	.	TRBV5-1	.	TGCGCCAGCAGCTTGACTGGGGGGTTCGCGTCACCCCTCCACTTT	CASSLTGGFASPLHF
TRBJ2-7	.	TRBV6-1	TRBD2	TGTGCCAGCAGTGAGTCTCTCGCGGGGGGGATGGACGAGCAGTACTTC	CASSESLAGGMDEQYF
TRBJ2-2	.	TRBV30	.	TGTGCCTGGAGTGTCGGGACAACGACCGGGGAGCTGTTTTTT	CAWSVGTTTGELFF
TRBJ1-2	.	TRBV6-5	TRBD1	TGTGCCAGCACTATGGTCGGGACAGGAACGTATGGCTACACCTTC	CASTMVGTGTYGYTF
TRBJ1-5	.	TRBV6-1	.	TGTGCCAGCAGCACACAGGGAGATCAGCCCCAGCATTTT	CASSTQGDQPQHF
TRBJ2-2	.	TRBV30	TRBD1	TGTGCCTGGAGTGTGGGACAGGGTTTCCCCGGGGAGCTGTTTTTT	CAWSVGQGFPGELFF
TRBJ2-1	.	TRBV5-6	.	TGTGCCAGCAGCTTGGGGCCGGGACTCACTGACAATGAGCAGTTCTTC	CASSLGPGLTDNEQFF
TRBJ1-5	.	TRBV6-5	TRBD1	TGTGCCAGCAGTCTCGGACAGGCCAATCAGCCCCAGCATTTT	CASSLGQANQPQHF
TRBJ1-2	once	TRBV28	TRBD1	TGTGCCAGCAGTCCACCCTGGGACAGCAACTATGGCTACACCTTC	CASSPPWDSNYGYTF
TRBJ2-2	.	TRBV9	.	TGTGCCAGCAGCGTCCAGGGCGCGAACACCGGGGAGCTGTTTTTT	CASSVQGANTGELFF
TRBJ2-7	.	TRBV2	.	TGTGCCAGCAGTGCTTTGCGACCCTCTAACGGGTACGAGCAGTACTTC	CASSALRPSNGYEQYF
TRBJ2-3	.	TRBV6-5	TRBD2	TGTGCCAGCAGTTACAGCGGCGGGGGGGCGATAGATACGCAGTATTTT	CASSYSGGGAIDTQYF
TRBJ2-2	once	TRBV18	.	TGTGCCAGCTCACCACGGCAGGGTGAATACACCGGGGAGCTGTTTTTT	CASSPRQGEYTGELFF
TRBJ2-1	.	TRBV4-3	TRBD2	TGCGCCAGCAGCCAACTAGCGGGAAGCTCCTACAATGAGCAGTTCTTC	CASSQLAGSSYNEQFF
TRBJ1-3	.	TRBV19	.	TGTGCCAGTGAAGGAGGGACTGGAAACACCATATATTTT	CASEGGTGNTIYF
TRBJ2-7	.	TRBV10-3	.	TGTGCCATCAGTGAAAGTATAGCCGAGCAGTACTTC	CAISESIAEQYF
TRBJ1-5	.	TRBV28	TRBD1	TGTGCCAGCAGTCTCTCCGGGACAGGCAATCAGCCCCAGCATTTT	CASSLSGTGNQPQHF
TRBJ2-4	.	TRBV6-1	TRBD1	TGTGCCAGCAGTGAAGAGGAGACAGGGGTCATTCAGTACTTC	CASSEEETGVIQYF
TRBJ2-7	.	TRBV9	TRBD1	TGTGCCAGCAGCACCAGGACAGGTTACGAGCAGTACTTC	CASSTRTGYEQYF
TRBJ1-6	few	TRBV30	.	TGTGCCTGGAGATTTCAGGGAGGGCTGGGTTCACCCCTCCACTTT	CAWRFQGGLGSPLHF
TRBJ2-5	.	TRBV2	TRBD2	TGTGCCAGCAGCGGGACTAGCGGGGCGGAGACCCAGTACTTC	CASSGTSGAETQYF
TRBJ1-2	.	TRBV6-5	TRBD1	TGTGCCAGCAGGATTGGACAGGGAGATGGCTACACCTTC	CASRIGQGDGYTF